One sample yielded the 21 T cell receptor beta chains listed below, sequenced in a study of technical replicates of blood from a few donors. The repertoire was sequenced with immunoSEQ multiplex PCR; TCRdb's copy has only in-frame clones and lacks some. The sample includes about 58,000 clones, approximately 95% of them seen just once. The sequencing input was PBMCs. The receptor set was obtained from a human donor in good health. Some clones in this sample may be carry-over from other donors' samples.

The genes are TRBV2 and TRBJ1-3; 7 nucleotides match TRBD1. Trimming cost V 5 bases and J 1 base; bases outside gene matches: 17. This CDR3 comprises 19 residues. CDR1 SNHLY and CDR2 FYNNEI come from the germline V gene. The DNA of the CDR3 is TGTGCCAGCAGTTATACAGGGGTCCTAATACCCCTATCTGGAAACACCATATATTTT. It is translated as CASSYTGVLIPLSGNTIYF.

This chain connects TRBV30 to TRBJ1-6; no reliable D call. Trimming cost V 1 base and J 10 bases, with 20 bases left between them. The CDR3 has 16 residues. Per germline, CDR1 GTSNPN and CDR2 SVGIG (reference sequence). The CDR3 sequence: CAWSGPPGLEKSPLHF. Written as DNA, the CDR3 is TGTGCCTGGAGTGGACCCCCCGGCCTGGAGAAATCACCCCTCCACTTT.

This chain uses TRBV7-2 with TRBJ1-4, with D tentatively TRBD1 (6 bases). The CDR3 contains 15 residues. Germline assignment: CDR1 SGHTA and CDR2 FQGNSA. V shed 2 bases and J shed 8 bases, with 15 bases lying between them. CDR3 residues: CASSLMRGQGEKLFF. The CDR3 DNA is TGTGCCAGCAGCTTAATGCGGGGGCAAGGGGAAAAACTGTTTTTT.

The chain joins TRBV6-1 to TRBJ2-3; 10 nucleotides match TRBD2. The germline V gene has CDR1 MNHNS and CDR2 SASEGT. The CDR3 runs 14 residues. The ends lost 10 bases at V and 4 bases at J; junction bases unmatched: 8. Here the CDR3 DNA reads TGTGCCACCCAAGCGGGGGGGTTTTCAGATACGCAGTATTTT. Residues: CATQAGGFSDTQYF.

This sequence joins TRBV5-1 and TRBJ2-5, with D possibly TRBD2 on 5 matching bases. V was pared by 0 bases and J by 3 bases, with 15 bases between. This CDR3 spans 16 amino acids. CDR1 is SGHRS and CDR2 is YFSETQ in the germline V gene. In DNA form, the CDR3 reads TGCGCCAGCAGCTTGGAGGGCCGGGGTCGGAAAGAGACCCAGTACTTC. Its protein product is CASSLEGRGRKETQYF.

This chain joins TRBV6-5 and TRBJ2-2, with 8 bases that match TRBD2. The CDR3 extends over 15 amino acids. V shed 6 bases and J 7 bases; nucleotides not matched to a gene: 10. Germline V CDR1 and CDR2: MNHEY, SVGAGI. Written as DNA, the CDR3 is TGTGCCAGCAGAGTCGGGGGGGGATTAATCGGGGAGCTGTTTTTT. Its translation is CASRVGGGLIGELFF.

This clone was counted once. The CDR3 reads CSVEAGQGKNTEAFF. As DNA, the CDR3 is TGCAGCGTTGAAGCCGGACAGGGGAAGAACACTGAAGCTTTCTTT. The rearrangement links TRBV29-1 to TRBJ1-1, with 9 bases that match TRBD1. This CDR3 is built from 15 residues. CDR1 is SQVTM and CDR2 is ANQGSEA in the germline V gene. The J segment lost 1 base and the V segment lost 1 base, leaving 4 bases of the junction unmatched.

The rearrangement uses TRBV6-1 and TRBJ2-7; 12 bases line up with TRBD1. Germline CDR1 and CDR2: MNHNS and SASEGT. The junction had 5 bases not matched to a gene; V was cut back by 6 bases and J by 5 bases. The CDR3 consists of 14 residues. CDR3 in DNA: TGTGCCAGCAGCTCCGGGACAGGGGGCAACGAGCAGTACTTC. Protein: CASSSGTGGNEQYF.

The chain joins TRBV7-3 to TRBJ2-1, with 10 bases lining up with TRBD1. V was pared by 0 bases and J by 7 bases, with 3 bases of the junction left unmatched. CDR1 SGHTA and CDR2 FQGTGA come from the germline V gene. The CDR3 covers 15 residues. CDR3 residues: CASSLTWTGGNEQFF. Here the CDR3 DNA reads TGTGCCAGCAGCTTAACGTGGACAGGGGGTAATGAGCAGTTCTTC. Using reference TRBV7-3 and TRBJ2-1 for the parts outside the CDR3, the full variable domain is GAGVSQTPSNKVTEKGKYVELRCDPISGHTALYWYRQSLGQGPEFLIYFQGTGAADDSGLPNDRFFAVRPEGSVSTLKIQRTERGDSAVYLCASSLTWTGGNEQFFGPGTRLTVL.

The CDR3 region has the DNA TGTGCCAGCAGCTTAGGTGACAGGGACTATGGCTACACCTTC. This codes for CASSLGDRDYGYTF. The rearrangement joins TRBV11-1 to TRBJ1-2; the match to TRBD1 covers 7 bases. The trim removed 1 base at V and 3 bases at J, leaving 2 bases unmatched. This CDR3 spans 14 amino acids. Germline loops: CDR1 SGHAT, CDR2 FQDESV (reference sequence).

The chain couples TRBV6-6 to TRBJ2-1; D is unresolved. V was shortened by 6 bases and J by 8 bases, with 8 bases between the two germline ends. The CDR3 spans 11 residues. CDR1 is MNHNY and CDR2 is SVGAGI in the germline V gene (reference sequence). DNA for the CDR3: TGTGCCAGCAGCCCTCTTTATGAGCAGTTCTTC. Protein product: CASSPLYEQFF.

This rearrangement joins TRBV7-9 to TRBJ2-7, with D possibly being TRBD1 (6 bases). The CDR3 totals 13 residues. V was pared by 5 bases and J by 1 base, with 9 bases between. Looked up from germline, CDR1 is SEHNR and CDR2 is FQNEAQ (reference sequence). CDR3 sequence (DNA): TGTGCCAGCAGCGGGGGCAGGTCCTACGAGCAGTACTTC. This sequence encodes CASSGGRSYEQYF.

The chain recombines TRBV19 with TRBJ1-1, with D possibly TRBD1 on 6 matching bases. The CDR3 totals 15 residues. Between the trimmed V and J ends, which lost 0 bases and 7 bases, there was a span of 15 bases. Germline V gives CDR1 LNHDA, CDR2 SQIVND (reference sequence). CDR3 sequence reads: CASSIEWNRAVEAFF. The CDR3, as DNA: TGTGCCAGTAGTATAGAGTGGAACAGGGCGGTTGAAGCTTTCTTT.

The chain couples TRBV29-1 to TRBJ2-2; D unresolved. Germline-derived CDR1 and CDR2 are SQVTM and ANQGSEA. The CDR3 is made up of 12 amino acids. The V gene lost 5 bases and the J gene lost 0 bases, with 4 bases spanning the gap. CDR3 sequence: CSVIANTGELFF. The CDR3 DNA reads as TGCAGCGTTATAGCGAACACCGGGGAGCTGTTTTTT.

This chain links TRBV10-3 with TRBJ2-3; tentatively, D is TRBD2 (7 bases). Trimming took 6 bases from V and 2 from J, leaving 12 bases between them. The CDR3 has 14 residues. Germline V gives CDR1 ENHRY, CDR2 SYGVKD. The chain's CDR3 is CAIRSGDTTDTQYF. CDR3 bases: TGTGCCATCAGAAGCGGGGACACCACAGATACGCAGTATTTT.

The V and J genes are TRBV6-5 and TRBJ1-2; D is possibly TRBD1 (5 bases). Looked up from germline, CDR1 is MNHEY and CDR2 is SVGAGI. CDR3 length: 14 amino acids. The ends were cut back, 2 bases at V and 5 bases at J, with 12 bases in the middle. This CDR3 reads CASSYLGVGYGYTF. CDR3 nucleotides: TGTGCCAGCAGTTACCTAGGGGTCGGGTATGGCTACACCTTC.

The chain links TRBV2 to TRBJ2-3, with 7 bases fitting TRBD1. V shed 6 bases and J 13 bases; nucleotides not matched to a gene: 10. The CDR3 covers 12 residues. CDR1 and CDR2 (germline): SNHLY, FYNNEI. CDR3 protein: CASRATGKDKYF. For the CDR3, the DNA is TGTGCCAGCAGGGCGACAGGGAAAGATAAGTATTTT.

This clone was recorded a few times. The chain couples TRBV2 to TRBJ2-3; D is perhaps TRBD2 (6 bases). V gave up 7 bases and J gave up 8 bases, with 25 bases separating them. The CDR3 extends over 16 amino acids. Looked up from germline, CDR1 is SNHLY and CDR2 is FYNNEI. In DNA, the CDR3 is TGTGCCAGCAAAACTCTGGGGAGGCCGAAGATGGGTACGCAGTATTTT. Translated, it gives CASKTLGRPKMGTQYF.

This clone was seen a single time. The CDR3 spells CASIAQAGETGELFF. The CDR3 region has the DNA TGTGCCAGCATAGCCCAGGCAGGGGAAACCGGGGAGCTGTTTTTT. This chain uses TRBV7-9 with TRBJ2-2; TRBD1 is a possible D gene (6 bases). Germline V gene sequence: CDR1 SEHNR, CDR2 FQNEAQ (reference sequence). V shed 7 bases and J shed 5 bases, with 17 bases lying between them. The CDR3 contains 15 residues.

The chain links TRBV18 to TRBJ1-2; a possible D gene is TRBD1 (5 bases). V lost 6 bases, J lost 4 bases, and 15 bases lay in between. Germline CDR1 reads KGHSH; CDR2 reads LQKENI. This CDR3 contains 14 residues. CDR3 loop: CASSNPIGVYGYTF. Here the CDR3 DNA reads TGTGCCAGCTCGAACCCCATAGGGGTCTATGGCTACACCTTC.

The chain joins TRBV6-1 to TRBJ2-7; weak D call: TRBD1 (6 bases). Germline V gives CDR1 MNHNS, CDR2 SASEGT. The length of the CDR3 is 15 residues. V was shortened by 6 bases and J by 2 bases, with 17 bases between the two germline ends. The CDR3 region has the DNA TGTGCCAGCAGCCTGACAGGCACTCTACCCTACGAGCAGTACTTC. Its translation: CASSLTGTLPYEQYF.